This T cell receptor (beta chain) was captured in a study of blood T cell repertoires in COVID-19 (dated by TCRdb to 2020 to 2021). Study-wide context: Samples covering the acute and convalescent phases of COVID-19 were provided by collaborators in the United States, Italy and Spain. The prospective study material was composed of cDNA or gDNA derived from T cells, B-cell-depleted T cells, or PBMCs. The dataset comprised deeply sampled blood TCRbeta repertoires from subjects exposed to, actively infected with, or recovered from COVID-19. The repertoires were made available in a free public database intended to serve as a resource for research on the immune response to SARS-CoV-2. Samples were obtained from the ongoing ImmuneRACE study (first 160 participants) and from some 1,300 subjects provided by 6 global collaborators. The sample metadata nearly always contained a de-identified subject ID, COVID-19 status, age in years and sex. Where available, HLA class I and class II types were taken from metadata supplied by the sample provider and were not determined by assay-based typing. Summary of the overall study and its limitations: How much clinical and demographic metadata was included differed by source and by participant, and the metadata was provided uncurated.

In regard to this clone: Its antigen remains unidentified. No base-level quality is on record; no much larger clone is a single base apart.

The immunoSEQ Assay, a bias-controlled multiplex PCR, was used to amplify TCRbeta CDR3 regions from genomic DNA. Processing in the source paper ran as follows. The number of nucleated cells in each sample was estimated by amplification of reference gene primers within the assay. Sequence reads were collapsed and filtered to measure the absolute abundance of every unique TCRbeta CDR3 rearrangement. For each sample, productive Simpson clonality was calculated by taking the square root of Simpson's diversity index across productive rearrangements. As stored in TCRdb, this immuneACCESS dataset retains in-frame rearrangements with V and J assigned. A fraction of the clones does not appear; measured against another copy, unresolved V genes explain less than half of the discrepancy, and the remainder lacks a known reason. The V and J calls and clone size are taken from that table; D and trimming were inferred from the DNA. This sample has 230,000 or so clones in its table, and approximately 90% of those were observed once. 2% to 2.5% of the sample goes to the ten largest clones.

Participants in the prospective study were enrolled through a virtual design, were aged 18 to 89 years, and lived in roughly 25 United States geographic areas. To assign participants to cohorts, the prospective study relied on clinical history that participants themselves reported in a screening survey and a study questionnaire. In the prospective study, whole blood, serum and a nasopharyngeal or oropharyngeal swab were collected from each participant by mobile phlebotomists. Additional blood draws and questionnaires over an approximately 2-month period could optionally be provided by prospective study participants. Blood samples from the prospective study were shipped frozen or at room temperature prior to DNA extraction. As encoded in the germline V gene (reference sequence), CDR1 is SGHNT while CDR2 is YYREEE. The CDR3 spans 15 residues, from the cysteine through the phenylalanine. Just the 45-base CDR3 DNA is kept, in frame starting at base 1. V is cut back by 0 bases and J by 6 bases, with 7 bases in the junction unmatched.

The V and J genes are TRBV5-4 and TRBJ2-3, with 7 junctional bases fitting TRBD1. The sequenced material came from PBMCs or T cells enriched from blood (not recorded which). This receptor was taken from a middle-aged woman with acute COVID-19. The DNA reads TGTGCCAGCAGCTTGGGACAGGGTCGCCTGGATACGCAGTATTTT. Translated, it gives CASSLGQGRLDTQYF.